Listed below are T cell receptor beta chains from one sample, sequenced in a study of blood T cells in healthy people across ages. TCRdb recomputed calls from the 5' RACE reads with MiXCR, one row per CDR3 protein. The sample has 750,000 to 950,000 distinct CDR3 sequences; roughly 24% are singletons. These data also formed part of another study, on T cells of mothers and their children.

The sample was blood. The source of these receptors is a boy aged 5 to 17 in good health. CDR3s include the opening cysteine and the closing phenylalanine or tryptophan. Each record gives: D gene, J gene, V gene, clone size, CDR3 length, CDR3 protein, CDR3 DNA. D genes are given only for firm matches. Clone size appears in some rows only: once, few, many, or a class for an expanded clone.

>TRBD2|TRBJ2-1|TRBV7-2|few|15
CASSLVGGAWNEQFF
TGTGCCAGCAGCTTAGTCGGGGGGGCCTGGAATGAGCAGTTCTTC
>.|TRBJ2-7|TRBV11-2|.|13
CASMFDFTYEQYF
TGTGCCAGCATGTTTGATTTTACCTACGAGCAGTACTTC
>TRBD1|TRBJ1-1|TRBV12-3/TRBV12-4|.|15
CASSPKGAGNTEAFF
TGTGCCAGCAGCCCGAAGGGGGCGGGGAACACTGAAGCTTTCTTT
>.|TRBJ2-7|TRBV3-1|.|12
CASSQTLGEQYF
TGTGCCAGCAGCCAGACCTTGGGGGAGCAGTACTTC
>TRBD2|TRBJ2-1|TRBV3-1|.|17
CASSPEEGLASYNEQFF
TGTGCCAGCAGCCCGGAAGAGGGACTAGCTTCCTACAATGAGCAGTTCTTC
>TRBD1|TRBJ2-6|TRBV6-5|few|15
CASSGQAAGANVLTF
TGTGCCAGCAGTGGACAGGCCGCTGGGGCCAACGTCCTGACTTTC
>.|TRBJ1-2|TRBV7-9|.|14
CASSLGGAAYGYTF
TGTGCCAGCAGCTTAGGCGGCGCGGCCTATGGCTACACCTTC
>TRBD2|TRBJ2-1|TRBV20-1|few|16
CSANRLAASSYNEQFF
TGCAGTGCCAACCGACTAGCGGCCAGCTCCTACAATGAGCAGTTCTTC
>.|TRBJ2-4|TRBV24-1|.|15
CATSDSGAAKNIQYF
TGTGCCACCAGTGATTCTGGGGCAGCCAAAAACATTCAGTACTTC
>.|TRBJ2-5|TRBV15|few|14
CATRGDRKQETQYF
TGTGCCACCAGAGGAGACAGAAAACAAGAGACCCAGTACTTC
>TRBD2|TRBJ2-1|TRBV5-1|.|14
CASASGGTYNEQFF
TGCGCCAGCGCTAGCGGGGGGACTTACAATGAGCAGTTCTTC
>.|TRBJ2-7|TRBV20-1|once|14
CSARDYKGRNEQYF
TGCAGTGCTAGAGATTATAAGGGGCGGAACGAGCAGTACTTC
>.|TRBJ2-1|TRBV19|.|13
CASSIIGYNEQFF
TGTGCCAGTAGTATAATAGGCTACAATGAGCAGTTCTTC
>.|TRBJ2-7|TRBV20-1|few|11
CSAVTPYEQYF
TGCAGTGCTGTCACCCCCTACGAGCAGTACTTC
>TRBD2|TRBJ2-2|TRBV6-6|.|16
CASSYSGTSDWGELFF
TGTGCCAGCAGTTACTCGGGTACTAGCGATTGGGGGGAGCTGTTTTTT
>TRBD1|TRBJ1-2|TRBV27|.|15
CASSFHRGPNYGYTF
TGTGCCAGCAGTTTCCACAGGGGTCCTAACTATGGCTACACCTTC
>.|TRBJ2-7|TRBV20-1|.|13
CSAQRTGTYEQYF
TGCAGTGCCCAGAGGACGGGAACCTACGAGCAGTACTTC
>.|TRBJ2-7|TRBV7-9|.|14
CASSFDRYSYEQYF
TGTGCCAGCAGCTTCGACAGGTACTCCTACGAGCAGTACTTC
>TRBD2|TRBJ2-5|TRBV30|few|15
CAWSVGAGVSETQYF
TGTGCCTGGAGTGTGGGAGCGGGGGTTTCAGAGACCCAGTACTTC
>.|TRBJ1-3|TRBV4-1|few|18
CASSQLRPSWGPGNTIYF
TGCGCCAGCAGCCAACTTAGACCCAGCTGGGGACCTGGAAACACCATATATTTT
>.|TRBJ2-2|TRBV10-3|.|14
CAIRYREDTGELFF
TGTGCCATCAGGTACAGGGAGGACACCGGGGAGCTGTTTTTT
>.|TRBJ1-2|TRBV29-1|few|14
CSVWAPQGVVGYTF
TGCAGCGTTTGGGCGCCGCAGGGCGTAGTTGGCTACACCTTC
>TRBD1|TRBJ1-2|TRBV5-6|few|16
CASSQWTGGAEGGYTF
TGTGCCAGCAGCCAATGGACAGGGGGCGCGGAGGGTGGCTACACCTTC
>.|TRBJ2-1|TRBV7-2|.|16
CASSQGMGISYNEQFF
TGTGCCAGCAGCCAGGGTATGGGAATTTCCTACAATGAGCAGTTCTTC
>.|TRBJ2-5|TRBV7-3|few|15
CASSLSGVREETQYF
TGTGCCAGCAGCTTATCGGGAGTACGTGAGGAGACCCAGTACTTC
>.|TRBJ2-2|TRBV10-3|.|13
CAIRPSNPGELFF
TGTGCCATCAGGCCAAGTAACCCCGGGGAGCTGTTTTTT
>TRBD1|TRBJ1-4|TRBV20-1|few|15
CSARPPGQGAEKLFF
TGCAGTGCTAGACCTCCGGGACAGGGAGCCGAAAAACTGTTTTTT
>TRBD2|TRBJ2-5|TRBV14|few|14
CASSRGLAGQTQYF
TGTGCCAGCAGCAGAGGACTAGCGGGGCAGACCCAGTACTTC
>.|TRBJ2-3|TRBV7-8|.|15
CASSSPEYLTDTQYF
TGTGCCAGCAGCTCTCCTGAGTATCTCACAGATACGCAGTATTTT
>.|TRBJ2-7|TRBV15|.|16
CATSRADIRSSYEQYF
TGTGCCACCAGCAGGGCAGATATCAGGAGCTCCTACGAGCAGTACTTC
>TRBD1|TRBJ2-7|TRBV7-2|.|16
CASSPISGQGGYEQYF
TGTGCCAGCAGCCCCATCTCGGGACAGGGGGGCTACGAGCAGTACTTC
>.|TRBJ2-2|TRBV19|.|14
CASSITADTGEPFF
TGTGCCAGTAGTATTACAGCGGACACCGGGGAGCCGTTTTTT
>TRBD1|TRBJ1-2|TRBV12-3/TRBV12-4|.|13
CASSFEGAEGYTF
TGTGCCAGCAGTTTCGAGGGGGCGGAGGGCTACACCTTC
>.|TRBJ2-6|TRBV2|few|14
CASTREAGANVLTF
TGTGCCAGCACCAGGGAGGCAGGGGCCAACGTCCTGACTTTC
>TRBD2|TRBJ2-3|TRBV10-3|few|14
CAISGLAGGDTQYF
TGTGCCATCAGTGGACTAGCGGGGGGAGATACGCAGTATTTT